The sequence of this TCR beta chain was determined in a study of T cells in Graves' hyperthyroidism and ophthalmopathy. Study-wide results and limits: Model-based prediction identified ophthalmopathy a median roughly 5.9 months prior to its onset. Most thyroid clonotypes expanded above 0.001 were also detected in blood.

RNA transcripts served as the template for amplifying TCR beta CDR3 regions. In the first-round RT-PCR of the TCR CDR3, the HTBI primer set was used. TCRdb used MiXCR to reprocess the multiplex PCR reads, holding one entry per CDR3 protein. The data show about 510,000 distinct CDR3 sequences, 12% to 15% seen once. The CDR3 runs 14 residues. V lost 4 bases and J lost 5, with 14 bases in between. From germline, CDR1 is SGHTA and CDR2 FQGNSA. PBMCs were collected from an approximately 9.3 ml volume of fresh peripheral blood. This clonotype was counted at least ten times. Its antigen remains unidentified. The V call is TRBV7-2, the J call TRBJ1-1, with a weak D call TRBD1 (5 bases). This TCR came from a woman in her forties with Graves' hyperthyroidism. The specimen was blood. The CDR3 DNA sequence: TGTGCCAGCAGCTCGCAGGGTGGAAGGACTGAAGCTTTCTTT. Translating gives CASSSQGGRTEAFF.